The 18 T cell receptor beta chains below were found in one sample sequenced in a study of immune characterization of retroperitoneal liposarcoma. TCRdb called the PCR reads again in MiXCR, with one record for every CDR3 protein. The table lists a few thousand distinct CDR3 sequences, roughly 52% of them singletons. Sequenced: tumor tissue. All receptors come from a female donor with retroperitoneal liposarcoma.

This chain links TRBV27 with TRBJ2-1; 7 bases map to TRBD1. V lost 6 bases, J lost 2 bases, and 4 bases stayed unmatched. Germline V gene sequence: CDR1 MNHEY, CDR2 SMNVEV (reference sequence). The CDR3 sequence is 14 residues long. CDR3 region: CASSQTGTYNEQFF. The CDR3 DNA reads TGTGCCAGCAGCCAGACAGGGACCTACAATGAGCAGTTCTTC.

J is TRBJ2-5 and V is TRBV6-1; TRBD1 matches at 8 bases. Per germline, CDR1 MNHNS and CDR2 SASEGT. Trimming at V came to 1 base and at J to 4 bases, leaving 5 bases not matched to a gene. The CDR3 runs to 15 residues. The CDR3 coding sequence is TGTGCCAGCAGTGAAGGACAGGGGTCATCAGAGACCCAGTACTTC. Protein: CASSEGQGSSETQYF.

This chain joins TRBV6-1 and TRBJ2-1; TRBD2 matches at 10 bases. Germline lookup yields CDR1 MNHNS and CDR2 SASEGT. The V and J ends lost 6 bases and 8 bases, in that order; junction bases with no gene match: 10. CDR3 length: 15 amino acids. The CDR3 nucleotides are TGTGCCAGCAGGGTAAGCGGGAGGGTACCCTATGAGCAGTTCTTC. As protein: CASRVSGRVPYEQFF.

This clonotype is deemed medium-sized. The chain carries TRBV7-2 and TRBJ2-1; D ambiguous. The CDR3 contains 13 residues. Germline CDR1 is SGHTA and CDR2 is FQGNSA. Trimming removed 2 bases from V and 3 bases from J, with 5 bases in between. CDR3 protein: CASSLMDYNEQFF. The CDR3 nucleotides are TGTGCCAGCAGCTTAATGGACTACAATGAGCAGTTCTTC.

This clonotype has only a few counts. The V and J genes are TRBV6-1 and TRBJ1-4, with D possibly TRBD1 on 6 matching bases. V dropped 1 base and J dropped 10 bases, with 16 bases sitting between them. The CDR3 is 15 amino acids. Per the germline V gene, CDR1 is MNHNS and CDR2 is SASEGT. In DNA, the CDR3 is TGTGCCAGCAGTGAAGTAGTCCAGGGGCAGGGAAAACTGTTTTTT. Translated, it gives CASSEVVQGQGKLFF.

The rearrangement links TRBV6-1 to TRBJ2-1; D is unresolved. The germline V and J ends were trimmed by 5 bases and 10 bases, with 15 bases remaining between them. There are 13 residues in the CDR3. Germline V gene data show CDR1 as MNHNS and CDR2 as SASEGT. CDR3 nucleotide sequence: TGTGCCAGCAGTCCCCACCTTTTATACGAGCAGTTCTTC. Protein sequence: CASSPHLLYEQFF.

The chain joins TRBV6-7 to TRBJ2-5; 8 nucleotides agree with TRBD1. The better agreement between TRBJ2-7 and the DNA end casts doubt on the J call. TRBV6-7 is given ORF status, its function remaining uncertain. CDR3 length: 14 amino acids. The CDR3: CASSRQGPSYEQYF. CDR3 bases: TGTGCCAGCAGTCGACAGGGGCCTTCCTACGAGCAGTACTTC.

The chain combines TRBV6-1 with TRBJ2-1; 10 nucleotides match TRBD2. The J call may be faulty, since TRBJ2-5 better matches the DNA end. CDR3 length: 18 amino acids. Germline values: CDR1 MNHNS, CDR2 SASEGT. The CDR3 is CASSEAPSGSGVQETQYF. The CDR3, as DNA: TGTGCCAGCAGTGAAGCCCCTAGCGGGAGTGGGGTTCAAGAGACCCAGTACTTC.

The chain is built from TRBV6-4 and TRBJ2-2; D uncertain. Per germline, CDR1 MRHNA and CDR2 SNTAGT. V was clipped by 8 bases and J by 7 bases, with 17 bases between them. The length of the CDR3 is 14 residues. The CDR3 spells CASQTYNRIGELFF. CDR3 coding DNA: TGTGCCAGCCAGACTTATAATCGTATCGGGGAGCTGTTTTTT.

This clonotype counts as medium-sized. CDR3 amino acids: CATKAGGGSMYEQFF. DNA of the CDR3: TGTGCCACCAAAGCGGGAGGGGGGTCTATGTACGAGCAGTTCTTC. The gene calls are TRBV27 and TRBJ2-1, with 10 bases matching TRBD2. The CDR3 is 15 residues long. CDR1 and CDR2 (germline): MNHEY, SMNVEV (reference sequence). V shed 10 bases and J 10 bases; nucleotides not matched to a gene: 16.

The chain couples TRBV7-3 to TRBJ2-1; 9 positions agree with TRBD2. This CDR3 region has 15 residues. Per the germline V gene, CDR1 is SGHTA and CDR2 is FQGTGA. The V segment lost 3 bases and the J segment 5 bases; nucleotides outside the gene matches: 5. Here the CDR3 reads CASSFEGLADNEQFF. CDR3 in DNA: TGTGCCAGCAGCTTCGAGGGACTAGCCGACAATGAGCAGTTCTTC.

This clonotype came up a few times. J is TRBJ2-5 and V is TRBV11-2, with 10 bases lining up with TRBD2. Germline V lookup: CDR1 SGHAT, CDR2 FQNNGV. The junction had 2 bases not matched to a gene; V was cut back by 3 bases and J by 1 base. This CDR3 spans 15 amino acids. CDR3 region: CASSLVAGGQETQYF. As DNA, the CDR3 is TGTGCCAGCAGCTTGGTAGCGGGAGGCCAAGAGACCCAGTACTTC.

This clonotype appeared a few times. The J gene is TRBJ1-1, the V gene TRBV6-1; TRBD1 agrees at 8 bases. Germline V lookup: CDR1 MNHNS, CDR2 SASEGT. This CDR3 is built from 12 residues. J was trimmed by 7 bases and V by 6 bases; bases with no gene match: 4. The CDR3: CASRVTGGEAFF. The CDR3 region has the DNA TGTGCCAGCAGGGTAACAGGGGGTGAAGCTTTCTTT.

The gene calls are TRBV6-1 and TRBJ2-1, with TRBD2 matching over 7 bases. After removal of 5 bases from V and 10 bases from J, the junction contained 14 bases not matched to a gene. Germline CDR1 is MNHNS and CDR2 is SASEGT. The CDR3 covers 15 residues. The CDR3 reads CASSPGGGGVHEQFF. The CDR3 region has the DNA TGTGCCAGCAGTCCTGGTGGGGGGGGAGTGCACGAGCAGTTCTTC.

This clonotype turned up a few times. The chain joins TRBV6-1 to TRBJ1-3; no clear D gene. The CDR3 runs 14 residues. Trimming removed 8 bases from V and 3 bases from J, with 14 bases in between. Per the germline V gene, CDR1 is MNHNS and CDR2 is SASEGT. CDR3 bases: TGTGCCAGCGGCGGTTTGTTCTTTGGAAACACCATATATTTT. Amino acids: CASGGLFFGNTIYF.

This clonotype counts as large. The chain recombines TRBV7-2 with TRBJ2-4; D remains ambiguous. Germline CDR1 SGHTA, CDR2 FQGNSA. The CDR3 contains 14 residues. V gave up 5 bases and J gave up 2 bases, with 10 bases separating them. The CDR3 sequence: CASSSSNSKNIQYF. The DNA of the CDR3 is TGTGCCAGCAGCAGTTCTAATTCCAAAAACATTCAGTACTTC. Variable domain in full (rest from reference TRBV7-2 and TRBJ2-4): GAGVSQSPSNKVTEKGKDVELRCDPISGHTALYWYRQSLGQGLEFLIYFQGNSAPDKSGLPSDRFSAERTGGSVSTLTIQRTQQEDSAVYLCASSSSNSKNIQYFGAGTRLSVL.

In its sample, this clonotype ranks as hyperexpanded (1% or more). The J gene is TRBJ2-6, the V gene TRBV7-2; TRBD1 is a possible D gene (6 bases). CDR1 SGHTA and CDR2 FQGNSA come from the germline V gene. The CDR3 extends over 16 amino acids. Trimming took off 5 bases at V and 4 bases at J, with 15 bases between the two ends. CDR3 amino acids: CASSPRLGTGANVLTF. CDR3 nucleotide sequence: TGTGCCAGCAGCCCCCGGTTGGGGACAGGGGCCAACGTCCTGACTTTC.

This sequence joins TRBV6-1 and TRBJ2-2; 7 positions agree with TRBD1. The germline gives CDR1 MNHNS, CDR2 SASEGT. The CDR3 runs 14 residues. With V trimmed by 6 bases and J by 7 bases, 8 bases remained unmatched. The CDR3 region has the DNA TGTGCCAGCAGCTCCGGGACAGAAAACGGGGAGCTGTTTTTT. Translating gives CASSSGTENGELFF.